Listed below are T cell receptor beta chains from one sample, sequenced in a study of T cell repertoires in ileal Crohn's disease. Assay used: immunoSEQ multiplex PCR; TCRdb lists only in-frame clones, some missing. The sample carries several thousand clones, roughly 82% recorded once. Sequencing was carried out using ileal tissue. The source is an adult with Crohn's disease. CDR3s include the opening cysteine and the closing phenylalanine or tryptophan. The D gene is left open where the match is weak. Rows may omit the clone size; those that give it use once, few, many or a size class.

j_gene: TRBJ2-7
d_gene: TRBD2
abundance: .
v_gene: TRBV9
CDR3aa: CASSVSGGSSYEQYF
CDR3nt: TGTGCCAGCAGCGTTAGCGGGGGGAGCTCCTACGAGCAGTACTTC

j_gene: TRBJ1-1
d_gene: .
abundance: .
v_gene: TRBV28
CDR3aa: CASSSPWGVAFF
CDR3nt: TGTGCCAGCAGTTCTCCCTGGGGGGTAGCTTTCTTT

j_gene: TRBJ2-5
d_gene: .
abundance: .
v_gene: TRBV6-5
CDR3aa: CAGSYGAALETQYF
CDR3nt: TGTGCCGGCAGTTACGGAGCGGCCTTGGAGACCCAGTACTTC

j_gene: TRBJ2-2
d_gene: TRBD2
abundance: few
v_gene: TRBV5-4
CDR3aa: CASSFRLAGDTGELFF
CDR3nt: TGTGCCAGCAGCTTTCGACTAGCGGGAGACACCGGGGAGCTGTTTTTT

j_gene: TRBJ2-5
d_gene: TRBD2
abundance: .
v_gene: TRBV10-2
CDR3aa: CASRDQLAGWETQYF
CDR3nt: TGCGCCAGCAGAGATCAACTAGCGGGATGGGAGACCCAGTACTTC

j_gene: TRBJ2-3
d_gene: .
abundance: few
v_gene: TRBV7-9
CDR3aa: CASSLSSDTQYF
CDR3nt: TGTGCCAGCAGCTTATCGTCGGATACGCAGTATTTT

j_gene: TRBJ2-4
d_gene: TRBD2
abundance: .
v_gene: TRBV7-2
CDR3aa: CASSFSGSRSKNIQYF
CDR3nt: TGTGCCAGCAGCTTTAGCGGGAGTAGGTCCAAAAACATTCAGTACTTC

j_gene: TRBJ1-5
d_gene: .
abundance: .
v_gene: TRBV6-1
CDR3aa: CASSEDSQWQPQHF
CDR3nt: TGTGCCAGCAGTGAAGATAGCCAATGGCAGCCCCAGCATTTT

j_gene: TRBJ1-5
d_gene: .
abundance: once
v_gene: TRBV5-1
CDR3aa: CASSSKTRRDQPQHF
CDR3nt: TGCGCCAGCAGCTCGAAGACCCGCCGGGATCAGCCCCAGCATTTT

j_gene: TRBJ2-3
d_gene: TRBD2
abundance: .
v_gene: TRBV19
CDR3aa: CASSSLTSGRGTDTQYF
CDR3nt: TGTGCCAGTAGTAGCCTGACTAGCGGGAGAGGCACAGATACGCAGTATTTT

j_gene: TRBJ2-7
d_gene: .
abundance: .
v_gene: TRBV6-1
CDR3aa: CASSVDWVTYEQYF
CDR3nt: TGTGCCAGCAGTGTGGACTGGGTAACCTACGAGCAGTACTTC

j_gene: TRBJ2-7
d_gene: .
abundance: once
v_gene: TRBV19
CDR3aa: CASKVTTGSYEQYF
CDR3nt: TGTGCCAGTAAGGTGACTACTGGCTCCTACGAGCAGTACTTC

j_gene: TRBJ2-3
d_gene: TRBD2
abundance: few
v_gene: TRBV5-1
CDR3aa: CASSRSGGVSTDTQYF
CDR3nt: TGCGCCAGCAGCCGATCCGGGGGGGTTAGCACAGATACGCAGTATTTT

j_gene: TRBJ2-5
d_gene: .
abundance: .
v_gene: TRBV30
CDR3aa: CAWSANREGETQYF
CDR3nt: TGTGCCTGGAGTGCAAACAGGGAGGGTGAGACCCAGTACTTC

j_gene: TRBJ2-5
d_gene: .
abundance: .
v_gene: TRBV4-1
CDR3aa: CASSQTGLKETQYF
CDR3nt: TGCGCCAGCAGCCAAACGGGACTGAAAGAGACCCAGTACTTC

j_gene: TRBJ1-1
d_gene: .
abundance: few
v_gene: TRBV30
CDR3aa: CAWSTWGAGNTEAFF
CDR3nt: TGTGCCTGGAGCACCTGGGGAGCGGGGAACACTGAAGCTTTCTTT